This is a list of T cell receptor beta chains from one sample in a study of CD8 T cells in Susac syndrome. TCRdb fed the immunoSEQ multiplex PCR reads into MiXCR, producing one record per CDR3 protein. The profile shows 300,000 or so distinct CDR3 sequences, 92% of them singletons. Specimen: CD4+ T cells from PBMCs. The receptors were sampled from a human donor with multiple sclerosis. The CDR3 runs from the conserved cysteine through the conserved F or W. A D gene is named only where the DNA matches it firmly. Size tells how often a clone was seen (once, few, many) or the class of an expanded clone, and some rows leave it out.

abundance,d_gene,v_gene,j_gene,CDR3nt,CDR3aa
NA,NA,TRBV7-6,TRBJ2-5,TGTGCCAGCAGCTTAGACATGGCCGGGGAGACCCAGTACTTC,CASSLDMAGETQYF
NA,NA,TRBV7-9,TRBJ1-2,TGTGCCAGCAGCTTTGACAGATCTAATGGCTACACCTTC,CASSFDRSNGYTF
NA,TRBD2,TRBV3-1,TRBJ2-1,TGTGCCAGCAGCCAATCCCTCCTAGCGGGAAGGGCGAATGAGCAGTTCTTC,CASSQSLLAGRANEQFF
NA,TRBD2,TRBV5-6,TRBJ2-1,TGTGCCAGCAGTTTCCAACTAGCGGGAGGCCGTAGCGGGTGGAATGAGCAGTTCTTC,CASSFQLAGGRSGWNEQFF
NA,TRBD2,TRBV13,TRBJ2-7,TGTGCCAGCAGCTCTGGGACTAGCGGGCCCTACGAGCAGTACTTC,CASSSGTSGPYEQYF
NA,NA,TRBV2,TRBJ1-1,TGTGCCAGCACCATGGAGGTAAACACTGAAGCTTTCTTT,CASTMEVNTEAFF
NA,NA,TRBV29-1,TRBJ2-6,TGCAGCGTTGGTAACTCTGGGGCCAACGTCCTGACTTTC,CSVGNSGANVLTF
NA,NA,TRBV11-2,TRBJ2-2,TGTGCCAGCAGCCCTGGGCCCGAGGGCCACCGGGAGCTGTTTTTT,CASSPGPEGHRELFF
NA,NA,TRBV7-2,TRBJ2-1,TGTGCCAGCAGCTTAGGACACTACAATGAGCAGTTCTTC,CASSLGHYNEQFF
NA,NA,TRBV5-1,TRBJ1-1,TGCGCCAGCAGCCCTCGGACTTCCACGAACACTGAAGCTTTCTTT,CASSPRTSTNTEAFF
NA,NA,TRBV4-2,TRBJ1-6,TGTGCCAGCAGCCAAGGGTTTTCAGGTCTTGGCTCACCCCTCCACTTT,CASSQGFSGLGSPLHF
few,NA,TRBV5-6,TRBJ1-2,TGTGCCAGCAGCTTGTCGGGGGCGGGCGGCTACACCTTC,CASSLSGAGGYTF
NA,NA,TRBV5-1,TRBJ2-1,TGCGCCAGCAGCCTGGGGACAGGAAGCGGGAGCTCCTACAATGAGCAGTTCTTC,CASSLGTGSGSSYNEQFF
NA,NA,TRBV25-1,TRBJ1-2,TGTGCCAGTAAAGGTGCAGGGCAAGGCTACACCTTC,CASKGAGQGYTF
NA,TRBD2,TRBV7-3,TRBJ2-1,TGTGCCAGCGGAGCGACTAGCGGGGACTACAATGAGCAGTTCTTC,CASGATSGDYNEQFF
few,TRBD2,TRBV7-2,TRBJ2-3,TGTGCCAGCAGCCCCCTGCGGGGGGGGACAGATACGCAGTATTTT,CASSPLRGGTDTQYF
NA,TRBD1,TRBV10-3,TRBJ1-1,TGTGCCATCAGTGGGACAGGGGCTGAAGCTTTCTTT,CAISGTGAEAFF
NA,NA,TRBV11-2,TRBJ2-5,TGTGCCAGCAGCGGAACTAGCTTTGAGACCCAGTACTTC,CASSGTSFETQYF
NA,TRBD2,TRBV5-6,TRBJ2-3,TGTGCCAGCAGCCCGAACCATAGCGGGACCCCGACCTACTCCGTTTCGCGTAGCACAGATACGCAGTATTTT,CASSPNHSGTPTYSVSRSTDTQYF
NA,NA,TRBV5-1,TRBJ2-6,TGCGCCAGCAGCTTGAGGTTGCTTGGGGCCAACGTCCTGACTTTC,CASSLRLLGANVLTF